The rows below give T cell receptor beta chains drawn from one sample of a study of blood T cell repertoires in COVID-19. Profiled with immunoSEQ multiplex PCR; TCRdb holds only in-frame clones, not every one. The table includes some 340,000 clones, roughly 90% detected once. Specimen: PBMCs or T cells enriched from blood (not recorded which). These receptors came from a woman aged 30 to 39 who had been exposed to COVID-19. CDR3s include the opening cysteine and the closing phenylalanine or tryptophan. D genes are given only for firm matches. Rows give clone size only sometimes, using once, few, many, or a class for an expanded clone.

cdr3_length	v_call	clone_size	d_call	j_call	cdr3_aa	cdr3_nt
15	TRBV5-1	few	TRBD2	TRBJ2-7	CASSLGAGGPYEQYF	TGCGCCAGCAGCTTGGGAGCGGGGGGGCCCTACGAGCAGTACTTC
15	TRBV27	once	NA	TRBJ2-1	CASSLWGGNYNEQFF	TGTGCCAGCAGTTTATGGGGGGGCAACTACAATGAGCAGTTCTTC
8	TRBV3-1/TRBV3-2	NA	NA	TRBJ1-1	CAVSEAFF	TGTGCGGTGAGTGAAGCTTTCTTT
12	TRBV10-3	NA	NA	TRBJ2-5	CAIAQGQETQYF	TGTGCCATAGCACAGGGCCAAGAGACCCAGTACTTC
13	TRBV27	NA	NA	TRBJ1-2	CASSSVGAGGYTF	TGTGCCAGCAGCTCGGTTGGGGCGGGAGGCTACACCTTC
13	TRBV7-3	NA	NA	TRBJ2-3	CACSRAGTDTQYF	TGTGCCTGCTCTCGTGCGGGCACAGATACGCAGTATTTT
14	TRBV2	NA	TRBD1	TRBJ2-7	CASKRSGGRYEQYF	TGTGCCAGCAAGCGGTCAGGGGGCAGGTACGAGCAGTACTTC
16	TRBV23-1	NA	NA	TRBJ2-7	CASSHHTGYSSYEQYF	TGCGCCAGCAGTCACCACACAGGGTACAGCTCCTACGAGCAGTACTTC
14	TRBV20-1	once	NA	TRBJ2-1	CSASSGSRENEQFF	TGCAGTGCTAGTTCGGGCTCCCGGGAGAATGAGCAGTTCTTC
15	TRBV5-1	NA	TRBD1	TRBJ1-1	CASSFRGALNTEAFF	TGCGCCAGCAGCTTCAGGGGGGCCTTGAACACTGAAGCTTTCTTT
15	TRBV2	once	TRBD2	TRBJ2-5	CASSGIAGPSETQYF	TGTGCCAGCAGTGGGATAGCGGGTCCGTCAGAGACCCAGTACTTC
15	TRBV11-2	few	TRBD1	TRBJ1-2	CASSPVRGQGHGYTF	TGTGCCAGCAGCCCCGTTCGGGGACAGGGGCATGGCTACACCTTC
13	TRBV5-4	NA	NA	TRBJ2-3	CASSLETTDTQYF	TGTGCCAGCAGCTTAGAAACTACAGATACGCAGTATTTT
13	TRBV2	NA	NA	TRBJ1-1	CASRGGPNTEAFF	TGTGCCAGCAGAGGGGGACCGAACACTGAAGCTTTCTTT
14	TRBV2	NA	NA	TRBJ1-4	CASSLLTTNEKLFF	TGTGCCAGCAGCTTACTTACAACTAATGAAAAACTGTTTTTT
14	TRBV5-5	NA	NA	TRBJ1-1	CASSFGGGNTEAFF	TGTGCCAGCAGCTTCGGCGGGGGGAACACTGAAGCTTTCTTT
15	TRBV5-1	NA	TRBD1	TRBJ2-5	CASSPRGLRQETQYF	TGCGCCAGCAGCCCCAGGGGGCTTCGGCAAGAGACCCAGTACTTC
18	TRBV15	NA	NA	TRBJ1-1	CATSRDWQVSLGNTEAFF	TGTGCCACCAGCAGAGATTGGCAGGTCAGCTTGGGGAACACTGAAGCTTTCTTT
13	TRBV18	NA	NA	TRBJ1-2	CASSPVDDYGYTF	TGTGCCAGCTCACCAGTAGATGACTATGGCTACACCTTC
16	TRBV18	NA	NA	TRBJ2-7	CASSPPAGKGPYEQYF	TGTGCCAGCTCACCACCGGCGGGGAAGGGGCCCTACGAGCAGTACTTC
19	TRBV5-4	NA	NA	TRBJ2-1	CASRRRISRAGRIYNEQFF	TGTGCCAGCAGACGTCGTATTAGCCGTGCGGGGCGAATCTACAATGAGCAGTTCTTC
10	TRBV29-1	NA	NA	TRBJ2-7	CSVYSNEQYF	TGCAGCGTTTATAGTAACGAGCAGTACTTC
15	TRBV20-1	NA	TRBD2	TRBJ2-1	CSASERGKSHNEQFF	TGCAGTGCTAGTGAGCGGGGGAAGTCACACAATGAGCAGTTCTTC
20	TRBV3-1/TRBV3-2	NA	TRBD1	TRBJ1-5	CASSQPQRGQSPPGNQPQHF	TGTGCCAGCAGCCAGCCCCAACGGGGACAGTCCCCCCCGGGCAATCAGCCCCAGCATTTT
16	TRBV5-1	once	TRBD2	TRBJ2-2	CASSLEWGGLTGELFF	TGCGCCAGCAGCCTAGAATGGGGGGGACTCACCGGGGAGCTGTTTTTT
17	TRBV12-5	NA	NA	TRBJ1-5	CASGLVRSGHSNQPQHF	TGTGCTAGTGGTTTGGTACGTTCCGGACACAGCAATCAGCCCCAGCATTTT
13	TRBV28	NA	NA	TRBJ2-6	CATRDSGANVLTF	TGTGCCACCCGGGACTCTGGGGCCAACGTCCTGACTTTC
18	TRBV18	NA	NA	TRBJ2-6	CASSPVLGAASGANVLTF	TGTGCCAGCTCACCGGTTTTGGGGGCTGCCTCTGGGGCCAACGTCCTGACTTTC
14	TRBV7-9	NA	NA	TRBJ1-2	CASSQSLGLNGYTF	TGTGCCAGCAGCCAATCGTTGGGGCTGAATGGCTACACCTTC
13	TRBV2	NA	TRBD1	TRBJ1-2	CASRGQGAYGYTF	TGTGCCAGCAGGGGACAGGGGGCTTATGGCTACACCTTC
15	TRBV9	NA	NA	TRBJ1-2	CASSVDSGAGYGYTF	TGTGCCAGCAGCGTAGATTCAGGGGCAGGCTATGGCTACACCTTC
13	TRBV4-1	NA	NA	TRBJ2-5	CASSQYPTGLEYF	TGCGCCAGCAGCCAATATCCGACCGGACTTGAGTACTTC
14	TRBV7-2	NA	NA	TRBJ1-4	CASSPDRTNEKLFF	TGTGCCAGCAGCCCAGACAGGACCAATGAAAAACTGTTTTTT
11	TRBV11-2	once	TRBD1	TRBJ1-3	CASSLRDSLDF	TGTGCCAGCAGCTTAAGGGACAGTCTCGATTTT
14	TRBV5-1	NA	NA	TRBJ1-2	CASSLVGTTVGYTF	TGCGCCAGCAGCTTGGTTGGGACAACGGTTGGCTACACCTTC
18	TRBV2	few	NA	TRBJ2-6	CASRPRVGSQTGANVLTF	TGTGCCAGCAGACCCCGTGTGGGGAGCCAGACTGGGGCCAACGTCCTGACTTTC
16	TRBV25-1	NA	NA	TRBJ1-6	CASSSYREAYNSPLHF	TGTGCCAGCAGTTCCTACAGGGAAGCCTATAATTCACCCCTCCACTTT
17	TRBV24-1	NA	TRBD1	TRBJ2-1	CATSDKWPAGGYNEQFF	TGTGCCACCAGTGATAAGTGGCCGGCAGGGGGATACAATGAGCAGTTCTTC
15	TRBV18	NA	TRBD1	TRBJ1-1	CASSPPGGTNTEAFF	TGTGCCAGCTCACCTCCAGGGGGAACGAACACTGAAGCTTTCTTT
15	TRBV5-1	NA	TRBD1	TRBJ1-2	CASSLGQGVVYGYTF	TGCGCCAGCAGCTTGGGACAGGGTGTGGTTTATGGCTACACCTTC
14	TRBV7-3	NA	TRBD1	TRBJ1-6	CASSGRDSNSPLHF	TGTGCCAGCAGCGGCCGGGACAGTAATTCACCCCTCCACTTT
17	TRBV7-9	once	TRBD1	TRBJ2-7	CASSARDREGPTREQYF	TGTGCCAGCAGCGCCCGGGACAGGGAAGGACCCACCCGTGAGCAGTACTTC
13	TRBV7-6	NA	NA	TRBJ1-1	CASSLSRTERAFF	TGTGCCAGCAGCTTAAGCCGGACAGAGCGAGCTTTCTTT
13	TRBV10-3	NA	NA	TRBJ2-4	CAISGSDSTIQYF	TGTGCCATCAGTGGATCGGACAGCACCATTCAGTACTTC
13	TRBV29-1	few	NA	TRBJ1-2	CSVAPRFAPGYTF	TGCAGCGTTGCCCCTCGGTTCGCGCCCGGCTACACCTTC
12	TRBV12-5	NA	NA	TRBJ1-2	CASGPEAYGYTF	TGTGCTAGTGGGCCTGAAGCCTATGGCTACACCTTC
16	TRBV19	NA	NA	TRBJ1-6	CASSLTLSSYNSPLHF	TGTGCCAGTAGCTTGACTCTTAGCTCCTATAATTCACCCCTCCACTTT
15	TRBV19	NA	NA	TRBJ1-2	CASKYERGTNYGYTF	TGTGCCAGCAAATACGAGAGAGGTACTAACTATGGCTACACCTTC
16	TRBV10-3	once	TRBD1	TRBJ2-7	CATLLRTGRLSSEQYF	TGTGCCACCCTATTAAGGACAGGGAGGCTGTCAAGCGAGCAGTACTTC
16	TRBV7-2	NA	TRBD2	TRBJ2-5	CASSHRLAGSLGTQYF	TGTGCCAGCAGCCATAGACTAGCGGGATCTCTGGGGACCCAGTACTTC
15	TRBV5-4	NA	NA	TRBJ1-1	CASSPEQGRLPEAFF	TGTGCCAGCAGCCCCGAACAGGGACGGCTCCCTGAAGCTTTCTTT
18	TRBV6-1	NA	NA	TRBJ2-3	CASSEISFCALSTDTQYF	TGTGCCAGCAGTGAAATATCGTTCTGCGCACTGAGCACAGATACGCAGTATTTT
15	TRBV19	NA	TRBD1	TRBJ1-2	CASRPGQGWVDGYTF	TGTGCCAGTAGGCCGGGACAGGGGTGGGTCGATGGCTACACCTTC
15	TRBV15	NA	NA	TRBJ1-4	CATSRNRAINEKLFF	TGTGCCACCAGCAGAAACAGGGCGATCAATGAAAAACTGTTTTTT
15	TRBV2	NA	NA	TRBJ2-2	CASGRGVYLAGELFF	TGTGCCAGCGGTCGGGGAGTGTATCTCGCCGGGGAGCTGTTTTTT
18	TRBV10-3	NA	TRBD2	TRBJ2-2	CATSGTSGGIEDNGELFF	TGTGCCACCTCCGGGACTAGCGGGGGGATCGAGGATAACGGGGAGCTGTTTTTT
13	TRBV19	few	NA	TRBJ1-5	CASSIAGEQPQHF	TGTGCCAGTAGTATAGCGGGAGAGCAGCCCCAGCATTTT
14	TRBV7-9	NA	NA	TRBJ2-1	CASSLPVTYNEQFF	TGTGCCAGCAGCTTACCAGTGACCTACAATGAGCAGTTCTTC
11	TRBV30	NA	NA	TRBJ2-1	CAWIYYNEQFF	TGTGCCTGGATTTATTACAATGAGCAGTTCTTC
16	TRBV9	NA	NA	TRBJ1-4	CASSPQGGATNEKLFF	TGTGCCAGCAGCCCCCAGGGTGGTGCAACTAATGAAAAACTGTTTTTT